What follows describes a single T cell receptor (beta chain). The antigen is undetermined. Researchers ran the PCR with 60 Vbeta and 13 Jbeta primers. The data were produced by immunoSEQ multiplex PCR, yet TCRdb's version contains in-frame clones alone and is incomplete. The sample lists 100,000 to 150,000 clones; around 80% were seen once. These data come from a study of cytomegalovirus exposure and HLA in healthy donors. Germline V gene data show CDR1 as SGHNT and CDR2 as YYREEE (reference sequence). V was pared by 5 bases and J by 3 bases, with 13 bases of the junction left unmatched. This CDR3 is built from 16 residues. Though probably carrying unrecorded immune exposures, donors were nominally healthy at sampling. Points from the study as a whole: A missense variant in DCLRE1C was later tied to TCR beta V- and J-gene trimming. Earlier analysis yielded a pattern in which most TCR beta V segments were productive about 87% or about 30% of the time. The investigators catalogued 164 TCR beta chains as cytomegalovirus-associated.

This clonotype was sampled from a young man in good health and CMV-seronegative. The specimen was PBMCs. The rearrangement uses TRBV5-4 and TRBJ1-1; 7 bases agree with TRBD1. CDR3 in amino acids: CASSMGQSLGDTEAFF. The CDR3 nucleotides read TGTGCCAGCAGTATGGGACAGAGCTTAGGGGACACTGAAGCTTTCTTT.